This T cell receptor beta chain was profiled in a study of vaccination effects on CD4 cells after COVID-19. The study, taken as a whole, reports: Nearly all vaccine-induced clones in healthy recipients recognized only SARS-CoV-2. At late timepoints after vaccination, vaccine- and infection-induced clones shrank markedly.

Concerning this clone: What it binds is unknown.

Sequenced by immunoSEQ multiplex PCR; TCRdb stores in-frame clones only, minus some. The sample holds about 63,000 clones, about 80% seen once. Expansion of antigen-specific CD4+ T cells with viral peptide pools was carried out by the ViraFEST assay before sequencing. Cells that had been cultured for 10 days were the source of isolated CD4+ T cells. According to the study, vaccine recipients showed no prior SARS-CoV-2 infection and negative nucleocapsid antibodies. Cultivation was performed at roughly 2 million PBMC per well with roughly 9.2 IU/ml IL-2 and roughly 9.3 ug/ml peptides added. Each culture had half its medium swapped for IL-2 medium on days 3 and 7. The length of the CDR3 is 16 residues. The germline V gene encodes CDR1 SNHLY and CDR2 FYNNEI. V shed 7 bases, J shed 0 bases, and the junction held 8 bases outside the gene matches.

The TCR was taken from a human donor who received a COVID-19 vaccine. J is TRBJ1-5 and V is TRBV2; 8 bases line up with TRBD1. Sequencing used CD4+ T cells from PBMCs cultured with HCoV-OC43 spike peptides, obtained before COVID-19 vaccination. Subset given: HCoV-OC43 spike overlapping peptide pool stimulation. The CDR3 sequence: CASKGQASLSNQPQHF. As DNA, the CDR3 is TGTGCCAGCAAGGGACAGGCTTCGCTTAGCAATCAGCCCCAGCATTTT.